This T cell receptor beta chain appears in the sequencing data of a study of shared clonotypes between healthy human individuals. General study findings and limits: For sorted subsets, rarefaction showed incomplete sequencing despite large depth.

Those who donated, Caucasian adults without exception, all lived in Nashville, Tennessee. The CDR3 has 11 residues. V was trimmed by 6 bases and J by 2 bases, leaving 4 bases between them. CDR1 is WNHNN and CDR2 is SYGVQD in the germline V gene (reference sequence). Sequencing used immunoSEQ multiplex PCR; TCRdb keeps in-frame clones, though not all of them. The sample records 1.5 million to 1.9 million clones, approximately 98% being singletons. As to this clone: Its antigen is still unknown.

V usage is TRBV10-1 and J usage is TRBJ1-2; D uncertain. The origin of this receptor is a man between 25 and 39 years old in good health. The source material was naive CD4+ T cells sorted from blood. Described subset: CD45RA+ positively selected. The CDR3 sequence: CASRVNYGYTF. The CDR3 nucleotides are TGCGCCAGCAGGGTCAACTATGGCTACACCTTC.